This is a list of T cell receptor beta chains from one sample in a study of PD-1 blockade in classical Hodgkin lymphoma. Clones were read by immunoSEQ multiplex PCR, and TCRdb kept only the in-frame ones, dropping some. The sample has 28,000 or so clones, about 72% seen once; the top ten hold roughly 3.5%. The starting material was peripheral blood mononuclear cells (PBMCs), obtained before the fourth cycle of nivolumab. These receptors originate from a human donor with classical Hodgkin lymphoma. CDR3s include the opening cysteine and the closing phenylalanine or tryptophan. The order of the fields is D gene, clone size, V gene, J gene, CDR3 DNA, CDR3 protein. D genes are given only for firm matches. Where a row states a size, it is once, few, many or the class of an expanded clone; other rows omit it.

>-|-|TRBV7-9|TRBJ2-3
TGTGCCAGCAGCTCGGTGGATACGCAGTATTTT
CASSSVDTQYF
>-|-|TRBV28|TRBJ1-1
TGTGCCAGCAGTCCCCGAGGTAGCCTGAACACTGAAGCTTTCTTT
CASSPRGSLNTEAFF
>-|few|TRBV2|TRBJ2-5
TGTGCCAGCAGTGAAGGGGGGGTTCAAGAGACCCAGTACTTC
CASSEGGVQETQYF
>-|few|TRBV19|TRBJ1-2
TGTGCCAGTAGTATGGAGGCTCTCTTTAACTATGGCTACACCTTC
CASSMEALFNYGYTF
>-|few|TRBV4-1|TRBJ2-7
TGCGCCAGCAGCCAAGACGTGGCTACCCCCCACGAGCAGTACTTC
CASSQDVATPHEQYF
>TRBD2|few|TRBV5-1|TRBJ2-1
TGCGCCAGCAGCAGGACTAGCGGGGATGAGCAGTTCTTC
CASSRTSGDEQFF
>TRBD2|-|TRBV7-2|TRBJ2-2
TGTGCCAGCAGATCACTAGCGGGGGTCACCGGGGAGCTGTTTTTT
CASRSLAGVTGELFF
>-|-|TRBV4-3|TRBJ1-2
TGCGCCAGCAGCCAAGACGGAAGGCAGATCTATGGCTACACCTTC
CASSQDGRQIYGYTF
>TRBD1|-|TRBV6-5|TRBJ2-1
TGTGCCAGCAGTGCGGGACAGGGAGGATACAATGAGCAGTTCTTC
CASSAGQGGYNEQFF
>-|-|TRBV14|TRBJ2-7
TGTGCCAGCAGCCCCCAAGTCGGCCCCTACGAGCAGTACTTC
CASSPQVGPYEQYF
>TRBD2|few|TRBV29-1|TRBJ2-1
TGCAGCGGATCGGGACTAGCTGCCAATGAGCAGTTCTTC
CSGSGLAANEQFF
>-|few|TRBV10-3|TRBJ1-1
TGTGCCATCAGTGCTGGGACAACAATGAACACTGAAGCTTTCTTT
CAISAGTTMNTEAFF
>-|few|TRBV18|TRBJ1-1
TGTGCCAGCTCCCGGGCCCTGGGCACTGAAGCTTTCTTT
CASSRALGTEAFF
>-|few|TRBV2|TRBJ2-5
TGTGCCAGCCGGGCAGCCTTGCAGACCCAGTACTTC
CASRAALQTQYF
>TRBD2|-|TRBV28|TRBJ2-1
TGTGCCAGCAGTTTCCCGTCTAGCGGGGCGCTGAATGAGCAGTTCTTC
CASSFPSSGALNEQFF
>-|-|TRBV30|TRBJ2-7
TGTGCGGAGGGTCCCACTCCCTACGAGCAGTACTTC
CAEGPTPYEQYF
>TRBD1|-|TRBV27|TRBJ2-1
TGTGCCAGCAGTGCGGACAGGACGTTGTGGAATGAGCAGTTCTTC
CASSADRTLWNEQFF
>-|-|TRBV5-1|TRBJ1-1
TGCGCCAGCAGCTTGGCCCCAGGGAACACTGAAGCTTTCTTT
CASSLAPGNTEAFF
>-|-|TRBV5-1|TRBJ2-3
TGCGCCAGCAGCTTCCAGCCGGAGGGAGGAAGTAAATCAGATACGCAGTATTTT
CASSFQPEGGSKSDTQYF
>TRBD1|-|TRBV18|TRBJ2-7
TGTGCCAGCTCACTGGCTGTGGGGACAGGGTACTACGAGCAGTACTTC
CASSLAVGTGYYEQYF
>-|few|TRBV28|TRBJ1-3
TGTGCCAGCACCCTGGGGGGAGGCGGAAACACCATATATTTT
CASTLGGGGNTIYF
>TRBD1|-|TRBV11-2|TRBJ2-1
TGTGCCAGCAGCTTAACCCCCGGACAGGCTGGATATGAGCAGTTCTTC
CASSLTPGQAGYEQFF
>-|-|TRBV6-5|TRBJ1-5
TGTGCCAGCAGTCCAGGGCATAGCAATCAGCCCCAGCATTTT
CASSPGHSNQPQHF
>-|once|TRBV7-2|TRBJ1-1
TGTGCCAGCAGCTTAGCCCCGGGAGGTGGCACTGAAGCTTTCTTT
CASSLAPGGGTEAFF
>-|-|TRBV5-1|TRBJ2-2
TGCGCCAGCCACCCGGGTTGGACCGGGGAGCTGTTTTTT
CASHPGWTGELFF
>-|medium-sized|TRBV6-1|TRBJ2-7
TGTGCCAGCAGTGCAGAGACAACCCCGGGCCACGAGCAGTACTTC
CASSAETTPGHEQYF
>-|-|TRBV4-1|TRBJ1-1
TGCGCCAGCAGCCCCGGCGGCAGAAGAACTGAAGCTTTCTTT
CASSPGGRRTEAFF
>-|-|TRBV2|TRBJ2-3
TGTGCCAGCAGTTCCCCGGAGGGCGGGAATACGCAGTATTTT
CASSSPEGGNTQYF
>-|-|TRBV21-1|TRBJ1-1
TGTGCCAGCAGCAAAGCGACGGGACAGGGGTCAAGGAACACTGAAGCTTTCTTT
CASSKATGQGSRNTEAFF
>TRBD1|-|TRBV28|TRBJ2-7
TGTGCCAGCAGTGAACCACAGGGGATCCCCCACGAGCAGTACTTC
CASSEPQGIPHEQYF
>-|-|TRBV7-9|TRBJ2-1
TGTGCCAGCAGCTTCCGAAGGGGAGCGGCGCGCTCCTACAATGAGCAGTTCTTC
CASSFRRGAARSYNEQFF
>TRBD1|once|TRBV5-1|TRBJ1-6
TGCGCCAGCAGCGTTACAGGGGCCTATAATTCACCCCTCCACTTT
CASSVTGAYNSPLHF
>TRBD2|-|TRBV7-2|TRBJ2-1
TGTGCCAGCATCGGACTAGCGGGCCCATACAATGAGCAGTTCTTC
CASIGLAGPYNEQFF
>-|-|TRBV6-5|TRBJ1-4
TGTGCCAGCAGTCGTTCCTCTTTTGGTGAAAAACTGTTTTTT
CASSRSSFGEKLFF
>-|-|TRBV4-2|TRBJ1-2
TGTGCCAGCAGCCAAGTCCCTGGGGCGGGGGGCCGGGCCTATGGCTACACCTTC
CASSQVPGAGGRAYGYTF
>-|-|TRBV7-9|TRBJ1-5
TGTGCCAGCAGCTTAGGGAACACTTACAATCAGCCCCAGCATTTT
CASSLGNTYNQPQHF
>-|-|TRBV7-2|TRBJ2-1
TGTGCCAGCAGCTTCCCTGGACCCTACAATGAGCAGTTCTTC
CASSFPGPYNEQFF
>-|-|TRBV28|TRBJ1-5
TGTGCCAGCAGTCATAAGCCGGGACGGTGGAGAGGGAGCAATCAGCCCCAGCATTTT
CASSHKPGRWRGSNQPQHF
>-|-|TRBV5-1|TRBJ2-7
TGCGCCAGCAGCTTGGGACCCGGGGGTACCTATGAGCAGTACTTC
CASSLGPGGTYEQYF
>-|-|TRBV18|TRBJ1-4
TGTGCCAGCTCACCAAGGACACAGGGAGGGGGTGAAAAACTGTTTTTT
CASSPRTQGGGEKLFF
>TRBD2|-|TRBV7-9|TRBJ2-5
TGTGCCAGCACTCTAGCGGGGGGGCGGCAGACCCAGTACTTC
CASTLAGGRQTQYF
>TRBD1|-|TRBV27|TRBJ2-1
TGTGCCAGCAGGCTTACAGGGGGCAATGAGCAGTTCTTC
CASRLTGGNEQFF
>TRBD1|medium-sized|TRBV27|TRBJ2-5
TGTGCCAGCAGTTTATCGACAGGGCCGTACCAAGAGACCCAGTACTTC
CASSLSTGPYQETQYF